A selection of T cell receptor beta chains follows, all from one sample in a study of T cell changes during pregnancy in multiple sclerosis. Profiled with immunoSEQ multiplex PCR; TCRdb holds only in-frame clones, not every one. The sample has tens of thousands of clones; over 85% are singletons. The input for sequencing was peripheral blood, taken in the second trimester of pregnancy. All receptors derive from a female donor in good health, enrolled as a control in a pregnancy study. Both conserved end residues are part of each CDR3. A D gene is named only where the DNA matches it firmly. Size is stated for part of the rows, as once, few or many counts, or as a class when the clone is expanded.

size,J,D,V,DNA,CDR3
.,TRBJ1-5,.,TRBV7-2,TGTGCCAGCAGCTTAGAACAGAATCAGCCCCAGCATTTT,CASSLEQNQPQHF
.,TRBJ2-2,.,TRBV11-2,TGTGCCAGCAGCCCTAGCACGACGAACACCGGGGAGCTGTTTTTT,CASSPSTTNTGELFF
.,TRBJ1-2,.,TRBV28,TGTGCCAGCAGTCAGACATCTACACATGGCTACACCTTC,CASSQTSTHGYTF
.,TRBJ2-5,TRBD2,TRBV5-1,TGCGCCAGCAAACGAGGGACTAGCGGGGAAGAGACCCAGTACTTC,CASKRGTSGEETQYF
few,TRBJ2-5,TRBD2,TRBV18,TGTGCCAGCTCACCCGGGACTAGCGGGTCGGGGCAAGAGACCCAGTACTTC,CASSPGTSGSGQETQYF
.,TRBJ2-3,.,TRBV5-4,TGTGCCAGCAGCTTGTATCGGGGGGATACGCAGTATTTT,CASSLYRGDTQYF
.,TRBJ2-3,.,TRBV5-6,TGTGCCAGCAGCACGACTAGAGGCACAGATACGCAGTATTTT,CASSTTRGTDTQYF
once,TRBJ1-5,TRBD1,TRBV27,TGTGCCAGCAGTAGGGACAGGAATCAGCCCCAGCATTTT,CASSRDRNQPQHF
.,TRBJ1-4,TRBD1,TRBV28,TGTGCCAGCAGTCGATCCTACAGGGGGCAGAGAACTAATGAAAAACTGTTTTTT,CASSRSYRGQRTNEKLFF
.,TRBJ1-4,.,TRBV5-1,TGCGCCAGCAGCTTTGGCGGGGGGAAAGGGGAAAAACTGTTTTTT,CASSFGGGKGEKLFF
.,TRBJ2-2,.,TRBV2,TGTGCCAGCAGCCCACTACGGGCCGGGGAGCTGTTTTTT,CASSPLRAGELFF
.,TRBJ2-7,TRBD2,TRBV9,TGTGCCAGCAGCGTAGGGTTTGGTAGCGGGAGTTCCTACGAGCAGTACTTC,CASSVGFGSGSSYEQYF
.,TRBJ2-4,.,TRBV6-4,TGTGCCAGCAGTGACGGCTCCGCCAAAAACATTCAGTACTTC,CASSDGSAKNIQYF
.,TRBJ2-5,.,TRBV19,TGTGCCAGTAGTCCGGCGGGCTTTCAAGAGACCCAGTACTTC,CASSPAGFQETQYF
.,TRBJ2-1,TRBD2,TRBV18,TGTGCCAGCTCACCACGGGGCGGGGCCCCCGGCCAGCGGGAGAGAGGGAGCTCCTACAATGAGCAGTTCTTC,CASSPRGGAPGQRERGSSYNEQFF
.,TRBJ2-3,.,TRBV18,TGTGCCAGCTCACCACCTTCACAGCACACAGATACGCAGTATTTT,CASSPPSQHTDTQYF
.,TRBJ2-7,.,TRBV30,TGTGCCTGGAGTGCCGGCGGGAACTACGAGCAGTACTTC,CAWSAGGNYEQYF
.,TRBJ2-5,TRBD1,TRBV5-4,TGTGCCAGCAGCTTAGGCGGGGGACAGGGGAGACCGGAGACCCAGTACTTC,CASSLGGGQGRPETQYF
.,TRBJ2-3,.,TRBV4-1,TGCGCCAGCAGCCAAGAACTAACGACCATAGGGAGGACGCAGTATTTT,CASSQELTTIGRTQYF
.,TRBJ2-2,.,TRBV30,TGTGCCTGGACCACGTGGGGGGGCGAGAACACCGGGGAGCTGTTTTTT,CAWTTWGGENTGELFF
few,TRBJ1-1,.,TRBV28,TGTGCCAGCAGTTTCCGAGGGAACACTGAAGCTTTCTTT,CASSFRGNTEAFF
.,TRBJ1-1,.,TRBV27,TGTGCCAGCAGTTTAAAACGGATCCGAGGAACTGAAGCTTTCTTT,CASSLKRIRGTEAFF
.,TRBJ1-1,TRBD1,TRBV2,TGTGCCAGCAGGCGGACAGGGGGCGAAGCTTTCTTT,CASRRTGGEAFF
.,TRBJ1-5,.,TRBV28,TGTGCCAGCAGCCTACAGGGAACCAGCAATCAGCCCCAGCATTTT,CASSLQGTSNQPQHF
.,TRBJ1-5,.,TRBV28,TGTGCCAGCAGTTGGGGGGGTCAGCCCCAGCATTTT,CASSWGGQPQHF
.,TRBJ2-4,.,TRBV27,TGTGCCAGCAGTCCAATTGAACTAGCCAAAAACATTCAGTACTTC,CASSPIELAKNIQYF
once,TRBJ1-5,.,TRBV15,TGTGCCACCAGCAGAGGGGAGGGAGCCCAGCATTTT,CATSRGEGAQHF
.,TRBJ1-1,.,TRBV5-1,TGCGCCAGCAGCTTGGCCGGGGGGAACACTGAAGCTTTCTTT,CASSLAGGNTEAFF
.,TRBJ2-7,.,TRBV7-9,TGTGCCAGCAGCTTCCGGGACACCTCCTGGGGGGAGCAGTACTTC,CASSFRDTSWGEQYF
.,TRBJ2-3,TRBD2,TRBV5-6,TGTGCCAGCAGCCCGACTAGCGGGGCAGATACGCAGTATTTT,CASSPTSGADTQYF
.,TRBJ2-7,TRBD1,TRBV30,TGTGCCTGGGGGGGACAGGGGGAATACGAGCAGTACTTC,CAWGGQGEYEQYF
.,TRBJ1-5,.,TRBV19,TGTGCCAGTAGTATAGGAGGGCGGCACAATCAGCCCCAGCATTTT,CASSIGGRHNQPQHF
.,TRBJ2-1,TRBD2,TRBV5-1,TGCGCCAGCAGCTCTAGCGGGGGATACAATGAGCAGTTCTTC,CASSSSGGYNEQFF
.,TRBJ2-7,TRBD2,TRBV6-5,TGTGCCAGCAGTTACGAACTAGCGTACGCCTACGAGCAGTACTTC,CASSYELAYAYEQYF
.,TRBJ1-2,.,TRBV4-1,TGCGCCAGCGGGCCGGGACACTCTTACGGCTACACCTTC,CASGPGHSYGYTF
.,TRBJ1-3,.,TRBV27,TGTGCCAGCAGTCCCTTGTCAGGGGTAGGAAACACCATATATTTT,CASSPLSGVGNTIYF
.,TRBJ2-1,.,TRBV7-9,TGTGCCAGCAGTCCCCTCGGACTACCGAGCTCCTACAATGAGCAGTTCTTC,CASSPLGLPSSYNEQFF
.,TRBJ2-7,.,TRBV29-1,TGCAGCGTTCGGATCCGGGATCGGTCCTACGAGCAGTACTTC,CSVRIRDRSYEQYF
.,TRBJ2-7,TRBD2,TRBV7-2,TGTGCCAGCAGCTTAGGGACTAGCGGGAGGGCCTGGGCCTACGAGCAGTACTTC,CASSLGTSGRAWAYEQYF
.,TRBJ1-4,TRBD1,TRBV7-6,TGTGCCAGCAGCTTAGTTCCCGACAGGGTTGAGAATGAAAAACTGTTTTTT,CASSLVPDRVENEKLFF
once,TRBJ2-7,TRBD2,TRBV30,TGTGCCTGGAGTTCTGGACTAGCGGGAGACGAGCAGTACTTC,CAWSSGLAGDEQYF
once,TRBJ2-1,.,TRBV9,TGTGCCAGCAGCCCCCGGGGTCTCCCACCGAATGAGCAGTTCTTC,CASSPRGLPPNEQFF
.,TRBJ2-7,TRBD1,TRBV18,TGTGCCAGCTCACCATCTAAGCGACAGGGGAGATCCTACGAGCAGTACTTC,CASSPSKRQGRSYEQYF
.,TRBJ2-7,.,TRBV5-8,TGTGCCAGCAGCTTGGCCGGGACTTCCTACGAGCAGTACTTC,CASSLAGTSYEQYF
.,TRBJ1-4,TRBD1,TRBV28,TGTGCCAGCAGTTTTGGGGACAGGGGTAATGAAAAACTGTTTTTT,CASSFGDRGNEKLFF
.,TRBJ2-3,TRBD2,TRBV9,TGTGCCAGCAGCGAAGCGCTAGCGGGAGGACCAGATACGCAGTATTTT,CASSEALAGGPDTQYF